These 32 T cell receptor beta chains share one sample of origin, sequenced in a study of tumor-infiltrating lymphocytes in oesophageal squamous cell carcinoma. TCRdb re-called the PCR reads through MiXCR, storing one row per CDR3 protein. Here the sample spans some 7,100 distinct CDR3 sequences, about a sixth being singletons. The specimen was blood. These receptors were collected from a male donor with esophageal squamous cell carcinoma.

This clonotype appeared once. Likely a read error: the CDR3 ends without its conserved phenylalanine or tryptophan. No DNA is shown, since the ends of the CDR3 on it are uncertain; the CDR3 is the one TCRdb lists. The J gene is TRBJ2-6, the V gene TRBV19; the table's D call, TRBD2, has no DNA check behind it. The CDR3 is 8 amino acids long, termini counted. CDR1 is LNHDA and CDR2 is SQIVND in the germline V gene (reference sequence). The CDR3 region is CASSPLGT.

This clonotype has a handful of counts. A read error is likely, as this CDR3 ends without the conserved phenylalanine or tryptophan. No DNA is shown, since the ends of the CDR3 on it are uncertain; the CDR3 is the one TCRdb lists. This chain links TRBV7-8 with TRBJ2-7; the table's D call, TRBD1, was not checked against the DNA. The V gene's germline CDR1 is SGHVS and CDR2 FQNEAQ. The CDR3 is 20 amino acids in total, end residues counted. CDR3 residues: CASSIRTGANAANYGYTFGS.

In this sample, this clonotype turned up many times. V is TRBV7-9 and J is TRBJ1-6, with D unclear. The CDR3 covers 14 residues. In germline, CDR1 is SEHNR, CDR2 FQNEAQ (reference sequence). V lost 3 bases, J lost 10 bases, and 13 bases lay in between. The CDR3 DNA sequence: TGTGCCAGCAGCTTGATGCGGGGAATGTCACCCCTCCACTTT. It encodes CASSLMRGMSPLHF.

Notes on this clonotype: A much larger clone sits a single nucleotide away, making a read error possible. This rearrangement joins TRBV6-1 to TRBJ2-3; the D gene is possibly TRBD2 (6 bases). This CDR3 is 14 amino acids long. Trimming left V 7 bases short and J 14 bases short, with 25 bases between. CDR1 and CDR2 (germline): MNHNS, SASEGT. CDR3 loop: CASTVSGVTGELYF. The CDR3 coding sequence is TGTGCCAGCACCGTGTCGGGGGTCACCGGGGAGCTGTATTTT.

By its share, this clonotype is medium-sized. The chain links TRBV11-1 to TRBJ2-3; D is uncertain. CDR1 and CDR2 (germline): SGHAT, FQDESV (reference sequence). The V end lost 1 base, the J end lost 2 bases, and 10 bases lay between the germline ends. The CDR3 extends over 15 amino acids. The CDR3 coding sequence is TGTGCCAGCAGCTTAGAGTTGCTGTCCACAGATACGCAGTATTTT. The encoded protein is CASSLELLSTDTQYF.

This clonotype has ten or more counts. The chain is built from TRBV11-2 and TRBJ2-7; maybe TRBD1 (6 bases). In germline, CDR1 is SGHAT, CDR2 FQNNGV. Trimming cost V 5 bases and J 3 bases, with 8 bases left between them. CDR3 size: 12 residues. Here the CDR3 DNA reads TGTGCCAGCAGCCGGGACAACTACGAGCAGTACTTC. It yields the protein CASSRDNYEQYF.

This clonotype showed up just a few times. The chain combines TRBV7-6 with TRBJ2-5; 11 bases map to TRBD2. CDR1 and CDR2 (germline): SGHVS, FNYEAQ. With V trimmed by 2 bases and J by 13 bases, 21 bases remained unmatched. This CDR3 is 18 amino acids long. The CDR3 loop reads CASSLSPRTSGSPGELYF. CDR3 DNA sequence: TGTGCCAGCAGCTTAAGCCCACGGACTAGCGGGTCCCCCGGGGAGCTGTACTTC.

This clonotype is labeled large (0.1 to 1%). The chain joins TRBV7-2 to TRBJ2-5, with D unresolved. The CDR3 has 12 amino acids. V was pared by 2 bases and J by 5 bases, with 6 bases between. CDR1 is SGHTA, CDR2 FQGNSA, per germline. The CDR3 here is CASSLYAETQYF. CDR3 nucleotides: TGTGCCAGCAGCTTATACGCGGAGACCCAGTACTTC.

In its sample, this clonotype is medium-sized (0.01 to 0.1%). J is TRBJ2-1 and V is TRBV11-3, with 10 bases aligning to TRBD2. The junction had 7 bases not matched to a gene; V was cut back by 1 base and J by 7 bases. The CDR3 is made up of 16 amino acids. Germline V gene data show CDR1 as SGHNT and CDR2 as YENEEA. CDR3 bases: TGTGCCAGCAGCTTAGTAGCTAGCGGGGGTTTGAATGAGCAGTTCTTC. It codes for CASSLVASGGLNEQFF.

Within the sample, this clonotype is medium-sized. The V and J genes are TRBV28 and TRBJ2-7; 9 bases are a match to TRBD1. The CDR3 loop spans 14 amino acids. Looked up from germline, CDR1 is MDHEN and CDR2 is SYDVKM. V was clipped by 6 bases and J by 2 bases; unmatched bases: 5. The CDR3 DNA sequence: TGTGCCAGCAGCGGGACAGGGTCTGCCTACGAGCAGTACTTC. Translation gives CASSGTGSAYEQYF.

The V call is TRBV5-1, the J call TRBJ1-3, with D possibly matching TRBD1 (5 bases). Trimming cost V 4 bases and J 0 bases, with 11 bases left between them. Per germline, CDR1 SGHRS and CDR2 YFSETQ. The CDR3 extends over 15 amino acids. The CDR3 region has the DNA TGCGCCAGCAGCCCCGACAGCTCCTCTGGAAACACCATATATTTT. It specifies CASSPDSSSGNTIYF.

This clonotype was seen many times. CDR3 residues: CASSQDGARGRETQYF. In nucleotides, the CDR3 is TGCGCCAGCAGCCAAGATGGGGCAAGGGGGAGAGAGACCCAGTACTTC. This chain uses TRBV4-1 with TRBJ2-5; perhaps TRBD1 as D (6 bases). The V gene lost 0 bases and the J gene lost 4 bases, with 15 bases spanning the gap. Germline-derived CDR1 and CDR2 are MGHRA and YSYEKL. The CDR3 contains 16 residues.

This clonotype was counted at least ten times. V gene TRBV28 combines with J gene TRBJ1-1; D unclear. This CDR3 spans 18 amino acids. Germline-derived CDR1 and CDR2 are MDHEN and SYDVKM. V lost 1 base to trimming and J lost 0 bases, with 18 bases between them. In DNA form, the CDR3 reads TGTGCCAGCAGTTTATTCTCCCCGACAATAGGGCTGAACACTGAAGCTTTCTTT. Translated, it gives CASSLFSPTIGLNTEAFF.

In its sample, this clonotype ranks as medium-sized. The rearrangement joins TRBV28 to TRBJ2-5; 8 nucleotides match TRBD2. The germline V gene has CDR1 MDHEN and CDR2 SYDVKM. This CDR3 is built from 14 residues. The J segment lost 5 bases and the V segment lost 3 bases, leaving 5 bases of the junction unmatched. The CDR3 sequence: CASSLSGGDETQYF. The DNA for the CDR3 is TGTGCCAGCAGTTTGTCGGGGGGGGATGAGACCCAGTACTTC.

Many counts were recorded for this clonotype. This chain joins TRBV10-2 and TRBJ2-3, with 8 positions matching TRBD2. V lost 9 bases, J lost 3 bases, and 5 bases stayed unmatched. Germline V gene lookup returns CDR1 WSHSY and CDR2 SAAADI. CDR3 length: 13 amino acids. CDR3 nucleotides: TGCGCCAGTGCGGGCGGGGGGACAGATACGCAGTATTTT. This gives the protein CASAGGGTDTQYF.

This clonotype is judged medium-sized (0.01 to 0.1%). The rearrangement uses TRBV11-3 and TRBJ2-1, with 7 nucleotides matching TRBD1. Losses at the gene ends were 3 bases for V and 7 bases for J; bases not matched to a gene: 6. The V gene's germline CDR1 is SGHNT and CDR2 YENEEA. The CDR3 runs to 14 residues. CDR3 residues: CASSFEGARNEQFF. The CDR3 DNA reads TGTGCCAGCAGCTTCGAGGGGGCGCGAAATGAGCAGTTCTTC.

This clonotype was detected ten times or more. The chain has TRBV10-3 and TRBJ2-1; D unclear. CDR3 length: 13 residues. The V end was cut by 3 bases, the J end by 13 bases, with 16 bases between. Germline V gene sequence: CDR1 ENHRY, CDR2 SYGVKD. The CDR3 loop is CAISEQDKIFQFF. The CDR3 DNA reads TGTGCCATCAGTGAACAAGACAAGATTTTCCAGTTCTTC.

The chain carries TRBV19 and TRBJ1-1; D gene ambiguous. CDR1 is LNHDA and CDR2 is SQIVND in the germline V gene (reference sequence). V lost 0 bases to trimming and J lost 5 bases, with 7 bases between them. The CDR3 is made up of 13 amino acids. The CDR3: CASSIDLGTEAFF. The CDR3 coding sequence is TGTGCCAGTAGTATAGATCTAGGGACTGAAGCTTTCTTT.

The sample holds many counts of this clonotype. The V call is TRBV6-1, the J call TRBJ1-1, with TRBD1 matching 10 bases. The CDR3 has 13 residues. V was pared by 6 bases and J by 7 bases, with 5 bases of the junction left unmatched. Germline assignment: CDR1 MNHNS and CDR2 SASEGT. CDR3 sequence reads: CASRRQGASEAFF. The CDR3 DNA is TGTGCCAGCAGACGACAGGGGGCTAGTGAAGCTTTCTTT.

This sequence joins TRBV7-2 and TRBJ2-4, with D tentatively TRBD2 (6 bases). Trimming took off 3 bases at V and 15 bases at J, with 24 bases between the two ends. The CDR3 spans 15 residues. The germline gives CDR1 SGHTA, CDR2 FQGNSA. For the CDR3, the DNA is TGTGCCAGCAGCTTTCTAGCGAGTAACACCGGGGAGCTGTACTTC. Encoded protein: CASSFLASNTGELYF.

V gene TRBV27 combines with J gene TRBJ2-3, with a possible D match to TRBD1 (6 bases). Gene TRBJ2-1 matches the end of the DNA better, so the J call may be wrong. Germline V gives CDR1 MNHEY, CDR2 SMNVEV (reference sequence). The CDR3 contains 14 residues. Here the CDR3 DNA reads TGTGCCAGCAGCCTATTCCAGGGGAGTGGGGAGCAGTTCTTC. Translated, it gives CASSLFQGSGEQFF.

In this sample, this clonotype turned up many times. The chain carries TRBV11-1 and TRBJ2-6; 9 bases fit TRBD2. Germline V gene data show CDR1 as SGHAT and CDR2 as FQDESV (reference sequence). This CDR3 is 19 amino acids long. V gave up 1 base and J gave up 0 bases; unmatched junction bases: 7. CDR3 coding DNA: TGTGCCAGCAGCTTAGAGGGACTAGCCGGCAGCTCTGGGGCCAACGTCCTGACTTTC. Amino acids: CASSLEGLAGSSGANVLTF.

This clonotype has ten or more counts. CDR3 amino acids: CAISAGNIYEQYF. The CDR3 coding sequence is TGTGCCATCAGTGCAGGGAATATCTACGAGCAGTACTTC. The J gene is TRBJ2-7, the V gene TRBV10-3; the D gene is possibly TRBD1 (5 bases). CDR3 length: 13 residues. V lost 4 bases, J lost 3 bases, and 10 bases lay in between. Germline loops: CDR1 ENHRY, CDR2 SYGVKD.

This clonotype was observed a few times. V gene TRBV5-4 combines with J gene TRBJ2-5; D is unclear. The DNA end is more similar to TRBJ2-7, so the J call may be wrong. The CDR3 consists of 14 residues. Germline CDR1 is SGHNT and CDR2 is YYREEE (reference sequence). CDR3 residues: CASSSRSGPSEQYF. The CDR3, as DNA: TGTGCCAGCAGCTCCCGGTCCGGACCAAGCGAGCAGTACTTC.

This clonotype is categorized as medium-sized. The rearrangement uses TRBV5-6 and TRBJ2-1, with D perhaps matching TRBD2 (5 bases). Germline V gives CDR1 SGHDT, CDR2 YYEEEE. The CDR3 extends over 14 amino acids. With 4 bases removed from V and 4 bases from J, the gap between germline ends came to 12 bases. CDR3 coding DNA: TGTGCCAGCAGCCGGACTGGGCTTTACAATGAGCAGTTCTTC. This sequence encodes CASSRTGLYNEQFF.

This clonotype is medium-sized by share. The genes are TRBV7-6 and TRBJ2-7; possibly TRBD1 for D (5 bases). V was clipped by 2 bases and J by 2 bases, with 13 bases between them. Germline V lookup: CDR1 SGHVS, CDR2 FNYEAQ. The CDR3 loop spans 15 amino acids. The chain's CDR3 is CASSLSWAGPYEQYF. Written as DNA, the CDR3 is TGTGCCAGCAGCTTAAGCTGGGCAGGGCCCTACGAGCAGTACTTC.

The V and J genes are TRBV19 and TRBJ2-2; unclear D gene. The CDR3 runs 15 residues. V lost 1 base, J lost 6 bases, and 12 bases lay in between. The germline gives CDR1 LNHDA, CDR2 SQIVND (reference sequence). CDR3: CASSIVQGLAGELFF. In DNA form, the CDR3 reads TGTGCCAGTAGTATAGTTCAAGGGCTGGCCGGGGAGCTGTTTTTT. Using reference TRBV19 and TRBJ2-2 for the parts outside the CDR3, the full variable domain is DGGITQSPKYLFRKEGQNVTLSCEQNLNHDAMYWYRQDPGQGLRLIYYSQIVNDFQKGDIAEGYSVSREKKESFPLTVTSAQKNPTAFYLCASSIVQGLAGELFFGEGSRLTVL.

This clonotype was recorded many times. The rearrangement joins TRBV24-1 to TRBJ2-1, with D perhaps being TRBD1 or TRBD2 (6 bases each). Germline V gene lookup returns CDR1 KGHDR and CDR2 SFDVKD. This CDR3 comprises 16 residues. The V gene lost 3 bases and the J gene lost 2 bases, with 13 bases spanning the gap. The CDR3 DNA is TGTGCCACCAGTGATCGGGGGCCAGGCGCCTACAATGAGCAGTTCTTC. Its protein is CATSDRGPGAYNEQFF.

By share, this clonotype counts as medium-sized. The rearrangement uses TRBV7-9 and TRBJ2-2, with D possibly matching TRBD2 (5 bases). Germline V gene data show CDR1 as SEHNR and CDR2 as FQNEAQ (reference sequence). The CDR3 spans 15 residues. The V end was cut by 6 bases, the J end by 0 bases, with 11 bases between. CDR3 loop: CASRAVVANTGELFF. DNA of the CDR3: TGTGCCAGCAGAGCGGTCGTCGCGAACACCGGGGAGCTGTTTTTT.

The DNA of the CDR3 is TGCAGTGCTAGAGATCTAGGACAGGCAGGGGTTCGGCAGTTCTTC. Encoded protein: CSARDLGQAGVRQFF. The rearrangement links TRBV20-1 to TRBJ2-1; 7 bases agree with TRBD1. This CDR3 is built from 15 residues. CDR1 is DFQATT and CDR2 is SNEGSKA in the germline V gene (reference sequence). The junction had 14 bases not matched to a gene; V was cut back by 0 bases and J by 12 bases.

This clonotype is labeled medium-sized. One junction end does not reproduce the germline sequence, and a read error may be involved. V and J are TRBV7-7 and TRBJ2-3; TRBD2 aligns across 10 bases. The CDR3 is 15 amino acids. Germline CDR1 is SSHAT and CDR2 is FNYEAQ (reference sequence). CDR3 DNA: TGTGCTAGCAGCTTAGGACTAGCGGGCACAGATACGCAGTATTTT. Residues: CASSLGLAGTDTQYF.

The CDR3 is CASSLGESYEQYF. DNA of the CDR3: TGTGCCAGCAGCTTAGGAGAGTCCTACGAGCAGTACTTC. The gene calls are TRBV5-4 and TRBJ2-5; D is unclear. With the DNA end fitting TRBJ2-7 better, the J assignment may be wrong. The CDR3 is 13 residues long. Germline V gene lookup returns CDR1 SGHNT and CDR2 YYREEE (reference sequence).